This record concerns one T cell receptor beta chain sequence. Study processing details: Reference gene primer amplification gave estimated nucleated cell counts. Only in-frame clones appear in the TCRdb table, and some are missing; sequencing was by immunoSEQ multiplex PCR. From that table come the V and J calls and clone size; the DNA was used to work out D and trimming. This sample has around 260,000 clones, with around nine tenths found just once. These data come from a study of blood T cell repertoires in COVID-19. Trimming shortened V by 2 bases and J by 3 bases, and 11 bases separated the two germline ends. Looked up from germline, CDR1 is SGHRS and CDR2 is YFSETQ. The CDR3 is 15 amino acids.

J is TRBJ2-2 and V is TRBV5-1; D not resolved. Sequenced: peripheral blood. This receptor was identified in a middle-aged woman who had recovered from COVID-19. The CDR3, as DNA: TGCGCCAGCAGCTTTTATCTTGGAGACACCGGGGAGCTGTTTTTT. This encodes CASSFYLGDTGELFF.